This T cell receptor beta chain was recovered during a study of T cell responses to AZD1222 COVID-19 vaccine (dated by TCRdb to the early 2020s). The study in broad terms: A total of approximately 230 trial participants underwent TCR sequencing, of whom 207 received two doses of AZD1222 and some 26 received two doses of the MenACWY control vaccine. Trial participants were enrolled by age into 18-55, 56-69 and 70-plus year subgroups, with roughly 160, 29 and 62 TCR-sequenced participants respectively.

V drops 0 bases and J drops 2 bases, leaving 8 bases in between. The CDR3 runs 15 residues from the cysteine to the phenylalanine. The retained sequence is limited to the CDR3, 45 bases, with the frame set at the first base. According to the germline V gene, CDR1 reads SGHRS and CDR2 reads YFSETQ. The CDR3 regions of human TCRbeta chains were analyzed by immunosequencing. The paper's processing steps were these. Repertoire TCRs were matched against a reference library of SARS-CoV-2-specific TCRs generated with the MIRA antigen-specificity platform. Breadth was defined as the fraction of unique TCRs that were SARS-CoV-2-associated. Depth was defined as the fraction of total T cells that were SARS-CoV-2-associated. Using the MIRA data, each spike-specific TCR was assigned both to the spike region to which the TCR was reactive and to a CD4 or CD8 class. Log10-transformed breadth and depth values were compared by one-way ANOVA with Sidak's multiple comparisons tests. The immuneACCESS repertoire file appears here via TCRdb, limited to in-frame rearrangements. These files lack a portion of the clones; in checked studies, under half of the deficit traces to unresolved V genes, and the cause of the others is not known. V, J and clone size derive from that table, while D and trimming were established from the DNA sequence. This sample has 45,000 to 65,000 clones in its table, and about 80% of those were observed once. Jointly, the top ten make up approximately 5.2% of the sample.

General findings and caveats noted by the study authors: Most participants were white British and females outnumbered males, and the authors suggested that clonal diversity may have been underestimated. Conclusions about previously exposed vaccinees are limited, since just a handful of AZD1222 recipients were seropositive for SARS-CoV-2 at baseline. The whole spike protein was spanned by vaccine-associated CD4 TCRs, and dominant responses were seen in regions 160-218 and 743-854. Reportedly, close to half of the unique spike-specific TCRs recognized epitopes lying outside the regions that are mutated in the B.1.351 and B.1.1.7 variants. After two AZD1222 doses, both the breadth and the depth of spike-specific TCRs were significantly higher than at day 0 and than in MenACWY recipients. In the small 56-69-year group, the increase in depth fell short of significance, most likely because of low power. Because no samples from the day 14 peak response were available, repertoires could be characterized only after the peak T cell response.

There are a few counts of this clone. Its antigen remains unidentified. The record has no base qualities; no much larger clone is one base away. This specimen's time point label, per the study, means: about 28 days (+/-7) after the second vaccine dose. AZD1222 recipients with second doses at about 4 weeks or about 12 weeks were pooled, because spike-specific TCR depth and breadth did not differ between schedules. Vaccinee samples came from UK trials COV001 and COV002, including a single-blind randomized controlled phase 2/3 trial of AZD1222 (ChAdOx1 nCoV-19) in healthy adults. Trial participant PBMC samples were collected at day 0 and day 28 after the second dose for TCRbeta chain sequencing.

The receptor chain draws on TRBV5-1 and TRBJ1-4; the D gene remains uncertain. The receptor's source is an adult who received the AZD1222 COVID-19 vaccine. Sequenced here: peripheral blood, sampled 28 days after the second AZD1222 dose. The CDR3: CASSLGGLTNEKLFF. The DNA sequence is as follows: TGCGCCAGCAGCTTGGGGGGATTGACTAATGAAAAACTGTTTTTT.